These 15 T cell receptor beta chains originate from one sample sequenced in a study of CD8+ T cells in alopecia areata. Treatment in this sample: oral pan-JAK inhibitor, 5-10 mg twice daily. cDNA prepared by RNA extraction and subsequent reverse transcription served as the template for sequencing. Some clones are missing from TCRdb's copy, which holds only in-frame ones; the method was immunoSEQ multiplex PCR. The sample has 150,000 to 200,000 clones; about 54% are singletons. Sequencing used CD4+ T cells sorted from blood, obtained between weeks 55 and 65, from a patient treated with tofacitinib. The receptors come from a human donor with alopecia areata.

The V and J genes are TRBV30 and TRBJ1-4, with D possibly being TRBD1 (5 bases). Germline CDR1 and CDR2: GTSNPN and SVGIG (reference sequence). The CDR3 covers 13 residues. V was clipped by 4 bases and J by 10 bases, with 16 bases between them. The CDR3 sequence: CAWMGRGGGKLFF. The CDR3 nucleotides are TGTGCCTGGATGGGAAGGGGCGGGGGAAAACTGTTTTTT. The full variable domain, rest sourced from reference TRBV30 and TRBJ1-4, is SQTIHQWPATLVQPVGSPLSLECTVEGTSNPNLYWYRQAAGRGLQLLFYSVGIGQISSEVPQNLSASRPQDRQFILSSKKLLLSDSGFYLCAWMGRGGGKLFFGSGTQLSVL.

In its sample, this clone was seen a few times. The J gene is TRBJ2-3, the V gene TRBV11-2; 11 bases fit TRBD2. Germline lookup yields CDR1 SGHAT and CDR2 FQNNGV. There are 16 residues in the CDR3. J was trimmed by 2 bases and V by 3 bases; bases with no gene match: 4. The CDR3 region is CASSFRSGGVTDTQYF. The CDR3 region has the DNA TGTGCCAGCAGCTTTCGTAGCGGGGGGGTCACAGATACGCAGTATTTT.

The chain uses TRBV30 and TRBJ2-3; D remains ambiguous. CDR3 length: 15 amino acids. V lost 0 bases, J lost 2 bases, and 12 bases lay in between. Germline CDR1 is GTSNPN and CDR2 is SVGIG (reference sequence). This CDR3 reads CAWSVKSQLTDTQYF. The DNA of the CDR3 is TGTGCCTGGAGTGTTAAATCTCAGCTCACAGATACGCAGTATTTT.

This chain uses TRBV9 with TRBJ2-7, with 8 bases matching TRBD1. The CDR3 extends over 15 amino acids. J gave up 3 bases and V 2 bases, and 7 bases lay outside the gene matches. Germline loops: CDR1 SGDLS, CDR2 YYNGEE. This chain's CDR3 is CASSVGGQGGYEQYF. As DNA, the CDR3 is TGTGCCAGCAGCGTTGGAGGACAGGGAGGCTACGAGCAGTACTTC.

Details on this clone: This specimen includes other DNA sequences encoding the same CDR3. This rearrangement joins TRBV15 to TRBJ2-7; perhaps TRBD1 as D (6 bases). The CDR3 sequence is 13 residues long. CDR1 and CDR2 from the germline V gene are LNHNV and YYDKDF (reference sequence). V shed 3 bases and J shed 3 bases, with 9 bases lying between them. The CDR3 sequence is CATSREQGYEQYF. CDR3 nucleotides: TGTGCCACCAGCAGGGAACAGGGCTACGAGCAGTACTTC.

This clone was picked up a small number of times. The genes are TRBV7-3 and TRBJ2-5; 8 bases fit TRBD1. The CDR3 sequence is 13 residues long. Germline values: CDR1 SGHTA, CDR2 FQGTGA. Trimming removed 4 bases from V and 6 bases from J; junction bases left unmatched: 4. The CDR3 DNA is TGTGCCAGCAGCTCGGACAGGGCTCAGACCCAGTACTTC. It translates to CASSSDRAQTQYF. The whole variable domain, remainder taken from reference TRBV7-3 and TRBJ2-5, is GAGVSQTPSNKVTEKGKYVELRCDPISGHTALYWYRQSLGQGPEFLIYFQGTGAADDSGLPNDRFFAVRPEGSVSTLKIQRTERGDSAVYLCASSSDRAQTQYFGPGTRLLVL.

The V gene is TRBV19, the J gene TRBJ1-5; a possible D gene is TRBD1 (6 bases). V was shortened by 4 bases and J by 9 bases, with 19 bases between the two germline ends. CDR1 and CDR2 (germline): LNHDA, SQIVND (reference sequence). The CDR3 runs 15 residues. The CDR3, as DNA: TGTGCCAGTAGTACGTCACAGGGAACAAGGAGGCCCCAGCATTTT. Protein product: CASSTSQGTRRPQHF.

The chain is built from TRBV15 and TRBJ2-3; D gene ambiguous. CDR1 and CDR2 (germline): LNHNV, YYDKDF (reference sequence). V gave up 8 bases and J gave up 3 bases, with 12 bases separating them. CDR3 length equals 13 residues. The chain's CDR3 is CATRVTATDTQYF. The CDR3, as DNA: TGTGCCACCCGCGTCACCGCGACAGATACGCAGTATTTT.

The chain employs TRBV10-3 and TRBJ2-2; a weak D match, TRBD2 (7 bases). Trimming pared 11 bases from V and 1 base from J, leaving 11 bases between. Germline CDR1 ENHRY, CDR2 SYGVKD. The CDR3 consists of 13 residues. The CDR3 DNA reads TGTGCCCTGCGGGGGCAGAACACCGGGGAGCTGTTTTTT. Translation: CALRGQNTGELFF.

The V call is TRBV5-1, the J call TRBJ2-3; D not resolved. The CDR3 loop spans 16 amino acids. The V end was cut by 0 bases, the J end by 1 base, with 12 bases between. Germline V gene lookup returns CDR1 SGHRS and CDR2 YFSETQ. This CDR3 is CASSLGSGRRTDTQYF. CDR3 in DNA: TGCGCCAGCAGCTTGGGGTCAGGACGACGCACAGATACGCAGTATTTT.

The chain employs TRBV29-1 and TRBJ1-1; D remains unclear. CDR1 is SQVTM, CDR2 ANQGSEA, per germline. The CDR3 consists of 13 residues. Trimming took 4 bases from V and 5 from J, leaving 14 bases between them. The CDR3 is CSVVNGLGTEAFF. CDR3 bases: TGCAGCGTTGTTAACGGCCTGGGAACTGAAGCTTTCTTT.

The chain carries TRBV5-6 and TRBJ2-1; D gene unclear. V lost 2 bases to trimming and J lost 5 bases, with 14 bases between them. CDR3 size: 15 residues. Germline V CDR1 and CDR2: SGHDT, YYEEEE. In nucleotides, the CDR3 is TGTGCCAGCAGCTTAGTATACCCGCAGCACAATGAGCAGTTCTTC. Its translation: CASSLVYPQHNEQFF.

This clone was seen only a few times. This rearrangement joins TRBV18 to TRBJ2-5, with a tentative D call TRBD1 (5 bases). Deletions cut 3 bases from V and 4 bases from J, with 9 bases between. The CDR3 is 13 amino acids. Germline values: CDR1 KGHSH, CDR2 LQKENI. CDR3 amino acids: CASSPQGAETQYF. The CDR3 DNA reads as TGTGCCAGCTCACCCCAAGGGGCAGAGACCCAGTACTTC. Using reference TRBV18 and TRBJ2-5 for the parts outside the CDR3, the full variable domain is NAGVMQNPRHLVRRRGQEARLRCSPMKGHSHVYWYRQLPEEGLKFMVYLQKENIIDESGMPKERFSAEFPKEGPSILRIQQVVRGDSAAYFCASSPQGAETQYFGPGTRLLVL.

The chain links TRBV19 to TRBJ1-5; 7 bases align to TRBD1. V dropped 5 bases and J dropped 2; count of bases not matched to a gene: 9. Germline CDR1 and CDR2: LNHDA and SQIVND (reference sequence). The CDR3 length is 16 residues. CDR3: CASSASGGIGNQPQHF. CDR3 DNA sequence: TGTGCCAGTAGTGCGTCAGGGGGTATAGGCAATCAGCCCCAGCATTTT.

This clone has a handful of counts. This chain links TRBV7-3 with TRBJ2-2, with D perhaps matching TRBD1 (6 bases). Trimming pared 5 bases from V and 1 base from J, leaving 14 bases between. This CDR3 comprises 16 residues. The germline V gene has CDR1 SGHTA and CDR2 FQGTGA. As DNA, the CDR3 is TGTGCCAGCAGCCCCCGAGGACAGATGAACACCGGGGAGCTGTTTTTT. The encoded protein is CASSPRGQMNTGELFF.